This T cell receptor (gamma chain) was recovered during a study of human gamma delta and Vdelta1 T cells. The CDR3 totals 13 residues. V was pared by 3 bases and J by 4 bases, with 6 bases of the junction left unmatched. Germline V lookup: CDR1 VENAVY, CDR2 YDSYNSRV. TCRdb reapplied CATT to the PCR reads. The sample yields almost 9,000 gamma-chain clones, about 47% seen once. For this clone: Its antigen is still unknown.

Whole-study results and caveats: Acute myeloid leukemia was reportedly broadly targeted by polyclonal Delta One T cells.

This chain connects TRGV8 to TRGJ1 or TRGJ2. The source material was Vdelta1 gamma-delta T cells from blood grown in culture (DOT cells). The source of this sequence is a human donor in good health. Here the CDR3 DNA reads TGTGCCACCTGGGATCTAAGGTATTATAAGAAACTCTTT. Protein: CATWDLRYYKKLF.